This is a list of T cell receptor beta chains from one sample in a study of OX40 agonist ivuxolimab in advanced cancers. This table comes from immunoSEQ multiplex PCR, and its TCRdb copy is limited to in-frame clones, with some not included. The profile shows about 12,000 clones, about 75% of them singletons. This specimen consisted of CD4+ or CD8+ T cells sorted from blood, obtained in a trial of the OX40 agonist ivuxolimab. Source of these receptors: an adult with an advanced solid tumor such as melanoma, head and neck, liver or kidney cancer. Each CDR3 is given with its conserved first and last residue. The order of the fields is V gene, CDR3 length, clone size, D gene, J gene, CDR3 protein, CDR3 DNA. D genes are given only for firm matches. Expanded clones get a size class; other rows say once, few or many, or leave the size out.

TRBV6-5	12	once	-	TRBJ2-7	CASSQGLYEQYF	TGTGCCAGCAGCCAGGGGTTGTACGAGCAGTACTTC
TRBV7-6	13	medium-sized	TRBD2	TRBJ2-1	CASSMTSGSQQFF	TGTGCCAGCAGCATGACTAGCGGAAGCCAGCAGTTCTTC
TRBV6-1	10	-	-	TRBJ1-2	CASRPRGYTF	TGTGCCAGCAGACCCCGGGGCTACACCTTC
TRBV7-6	13	-	TRBD1	TRBJ1-2	CASSLTQGDGYTF	TGTGCCAGCAGCTTAACGCAGGGGGATGGCTACACCTTC
TRBV7-9	15	-	-	TRBJ2-5	CASSLVEGSQETQYF	TGTGCCAGCAGCCTCGTTGAAGGGAGCCAAGAGACCCAGTACTTC
TRBV9	14	-	-	TRBJ2-7	CASSVDGDSYEQYF	TGTGCCAGCAGCGTAGACGGGGATAGCTACGAGCAGTACTTC
TRBV5-6	15	-	-	TRBJ2-2	CASSWGHAWTGELFF	TGTGCCAGCAGCTGGGGGCATGCGTGGACCGGGGAGCTGTTTTTT
TRBV5-5	16	-	TRBD2	TRBJ2-1	CATQRGYSGDTGEQFF	TGTGCCACCCAGAGAGGATATAGCGGGGATACGGGTGAGCAGTTCTTC
TRBV6-6	12	-	TRBD1	TRBJ2-7	CASMTGYYEQYF	TGTGCCAGCATGACAGGGTACTACGAGCAGTACTTC
TRBV28	15	-	TRBD2	TRBJ2-1	CASRLAGGPYNEQFF	TGTGCCAGCAGGCTAGCGGGAGGGCCCTACAATGAGCAGTTCTTC
TRBV30	14	-	-	TRBJ1-4	CAWKRDLANEKLFF	TGTGCCTGGAAGCGGGACTTAGCTAATGAAAAACTGTTTTTT
TRBV28	17	-	TRBD1	TRBJ1-5	CASSRPGTAEREQPQHF	TGTGCCAGCAGTCGGCCAGGGACAGCCGAACGTGAACAGCCCCAGCATTTT
TRBV28	15	-	TRBD2	TRBJ2-3	CASSLMAGRADTQYF	TGTGCCAGCAGTTTAATGGCCGGGAGGGCCGATACGCAGTATTTT
TRBV27	14	-	-	TRBJ2-1	CASSFADWRGEQFF	TGTGCCAGCAGTTTCGCGGACTGGCGGGGTGAGCAGTTCTTC
TRBV5-1	13	medium-sized	TRBD1	TRBJ1-2	CASSESTGYGYTF	TGCGCCAGCAGCGAATCGACAGGGTACGGCTACACCTTC
TRBV5-1	16	few	TRBD2	TRBJ2-7	CASSFEPTSASYEQYF	TGCGCCAGCAGCTTTGAGCCGACTAGCGCTTCCTACGAGCAGTACTTC
TRBV18	14	-	TRBD1	TRBJ2-5	CASSPTGGGETQYF	TGTGCCAGCTCGCCAACAGGGGGCGGTGAGACCCAGTACTTC
TRBV5-1	15	few	TRBD1	TRBJ1-6	CASSLNRGENSPLHF	TGCGCCAGCAGCTTGAACAGGGGTGAGAATTCACCCCTCCACTTT
TRBV28	17	-	TRBD1	TRBJ2-1	CASRIEIRDRVSREQFF	TGTGCCAGCAGAATTGAAATCCGGGACAGGGTCTCACGCGAGCAGTTCTTC
TRBV5-4	15	-	-	TRBJ1-1	CASSPSRGRDTEAFF	TGTGCCAGCAGCCCCTCCCGGGGTCGGGACACTGAAGCTTTCTTT
TRBV7-8	14	once	-	TRBJ2-7	CASSARQRPYEQYF	TGTGCCAGCAGCGCAAGACAGCGACCCTACGAGCAGTACTTC
TRBV6-5	13	few	-	TRBJ1-4	CASSYGLEGKLFF	TGTGCCAGCAGTTACGGTCTGGAGGGAAAACTGTTTTTT
TRBV7-5	15	-	-	TRBJ2-7	CASSLVAGANYEQYF	TGTGCCAGCAGCTTAGTAGCGGGGGCGAACTACGAGCAGTACTTC
TRBV11-2	13	-	-	TRBJ2-7	CASSYGGRDEQYF	TGTGCCAGCAGCTACGGGGGACGCGACGAGCAGTACTTC
TRBV5-1	16	-	-	TRBJ2-2	CASSPNTAANTGELFF	TGCGCCAGCAGCCCAAACACAGCCGCGAACACCGGGGAGCTGTTTTTT
TRBV7-2	14	-	-	TRBJ2-1	CASSFGGEYNEQFF	TGTGCCAGCAGCTTCGGCGGGGAATACAATGAGCAGTTCTTC
TRBV27	13	-	-	TRBJ2-1	CASSFGGYNEQFF	TGTGCCAGCAGTTTTGGGGGCTACAATGAGCAGTTCTTC
TRBV19	11	few	-	TRBJ1-2	CASSGGPGYTF	TGTGCCAGCTCCGGGGGTCCTGGCTACACCTTC
TRBV2	14	-	-	TRBJ1-6	CASSEGDRNSPLHF	TGTGCCAGCAGTGAGGGTGACAGAAATTCACCCCTCCACTTT
TRBV29-1	15	-	-	TRBJ2-7	CSVEELRAGVGEQYF	TGCAGCGTTGAAGAGCTAAGGGCAGGGGTTGGGGAGCAGTACTTC
TRBV4-1	16	once	-	TRBJ1-5	CASSHLPISSNQPQHF	TGCGCCAGCAGCCATCTTCCCATAAGCAGCAATCAGCCCCAGCATTTT
TRBV23-1	14	once	-	TRBJ1-2	CASSRRSGTYGYTF	TGCGCCAGCAGTAGACGCTCGGGAACCTATGGCTACACCTTC
TRBV29-1	12	-	-	TRBJ2-1	CSVEDWDNEQFF	TGCAGCGTTGAAGATTGGGACAATGAGCAGTTCTTC
TRBV11-2	15	-	-	TRBJ2-5	CASSPSGEAQETQYF	TGTGCCAGCAGCCCTTCGGGTGAAGCACAAGAGACCCAGTACTTC
TRBV28	14	-	-	TRBJ2-7	CASSLEDTSYEQYF	TGTGCCAGCAGTTTAGAGGATACCTCCTACGAGCAGTACTTC
TRBV7-9	14	-	TRBD2	TRBJ2-7	CASSTAGGPYEQYF	TGTGCCAGCAGCACAGCGGGAGGGCCGTACGAGCAGTACTTC
TRBV13	12	few	-	TRBJ1-1	CASSLRPGEAFF	TGTGCCAGCAGCTTAAGGCCAGGTGAAGCTTTCTTT
TRBV9	14	-	-	TRBJ2-7	CASSVGGDWYEQYF	TGTGCCAGCAGCGTAGGCGGGGATTGGTACGAGCAGTACTTC
TRBV9	15	-	TRBD1	TRBJ1-2	CASSQPGGRIYGYTF	TGTGCCAGCAGCCAGCCAGGGGGCCGGATATATGGCTACACCTTC
TRBV9	13	-	-	TRBJ1-1	CASSVRGNTEAFF	TGTGCCAGCAGCGTAAGGGGTAACACTGAAGCTTTCTTT
TRBV4-1	15	-	TRBD2	TRBJ2-1	CASSHYGGDYNEQFF	TGCGCCAGCAGCCACTACGGGGGGGACTACAATGAGCAGTTCTTC
TRBV5-4	14	medium-sized	-	TRBJ1-2	CASSLFRSYYGYTF	TGTGCCAGCAGCTTGTTCAGGTCCTACTATGGCTACACCTTC
TRBV7-9	16	-	TRBD1	TRBJ2-7	CASSPPGTGVLDEQYF	TGTGCCAGCAGTCCTCCCGGGACAGGGGTCCTGGACGAGCAGTACTTC
TRBV5-6	17	-	-	TRBJ1-2	CASSLSDRLPINYGYTF	TGTGCCAGCAGCTTGAGTGACAGACTCCCGATTAACTATGGCTACACCTTC
TRBV27	14	-	-	TRBJ2-7	CASSYGGPSYEQYF	TGTGCCAGCAGCTACGGAGGACCCTCCTACGAGCAGTACTTC
TRBV6-1	16	few	-	TRBJ2-1	CASSEAGQWDLNEQFF	TGTGCCAGCAGTGAAGCAGGACAGTGGGACCTCAATGAGCAGTTCTTC
TRBV19	12	-	-	TRBJ1-4	CASSTGSEKLFF	TGTGCCAGTAGTACAGGGAGTGAAAAACTGTTTTTT